The 27 T cell receptor beta chains below come from one sample, sequenced in a study of cytomegalovirus exposure and HLA in healthy donors. Assay: immunoSEQ multiplex PCR; the TCRdb copy retains only in-frame clones and omits some. Counted here are 150,000 to 200,000 clones, 86% occurring once; the ten biggest clones make up roughly 5.7%. Source material: PBMCs. The origin of the receptors is a woman in her 30s in good health and CMV-seronegative.

The rearrangement uses TRBV6-5 and TRBJ1-1; D remains unclear. Germline CDR1 and CDR2: MNHEY and SVGAGI. Trimming shortened V by 2 bases and J by 3 bases, and 13 bases separated the two germline ends. The CDR3 loop spans 15 amino acids. The CDR3 loop is CASSYGSWPHTEAFF. The CDR3 DNA follows: TGTGCCAGCAGTTACGGTTCTTGGCCCCACACTGAAGCTTTCTTT.

The chain links TRBV6-5 to TRBJ1-1; 8 bases fit TRBD1. Trimming at V came to 5 bases and at J to 5 bases, leaving 4 bases not matched to a gene. The CDR3 length is 13 residues. CDR1 and CDR2 from the germline V gene are MNHEY and SVGAGI. The CDR3 region is CASSRGQETEAFF. The CDR3 DNA reads TGTGCCAGCAGTAGGGGACAGGAGACTGAAGCTTTCTTT.

The V and J genes are TRBV19 and TRBJ1-1; D is perhaps TRBD1 (6 bases). The CDR3 contains 13 residues. Trimming took 10 bases from V and 4 from J, leaving 16 bases between them. Germline CDR1 reads LNHDA; CDR2 reads SQIVND (reference sequence). The CDR3 is CATAIQGPTEAFF. The CDR3 DNA reads TGTGCCACCGCGATACAGGGACCCACTGAAGCTTTCTTT.

This clone was recorded only once. The V call is TRBV27, the J call TRBJ1-4; 7 bases are a match to TRBD1. Germline assignment: CDR1 MNHEY and CDR2 SMNVEV (reference sequence). The CDR3 covers 15 residues. V gave up 6 bases and J gave up 1 base; unmatched junction bases: 5. In nucleotides, the CDR3 is TGTGCCAGCAGCGCCAGGGGGTTAACTAATGAAAAACTGTTTTTT. Protein product: CASSARGLTNEKLFF.

The rearrangement joins TRBV11-2 to TRBJ1-4; D remains unclear. Trimming removed 0 bases at V and 7 bases at J, with 6 bases between. The V gene's germline CDR1 is SGHAT and CDR2 FQNNGV. There are 13 residues in the CDR3. The CDR3 nucleotides are TGTGCCAGCAGCTTAGACGATGGTGAAAAACTGTTTTTT. Residues: CASSLDDGEKLFF. The full variable domain, its missing parts supplied by reference TRBV11-2 and TRBJ1-4, is EAGVAQSPRYKIIEKRQSVAFWCNPISGHATLYWYQQILGQGPKLLIQFQNNGVVDDSQLPKDRFSAERLKGVDSTLKIQPAKLEDSAVYLCASSLDDGEKLFFGSGTQLSVL.

The rearrangement links TRBV19 to TRBJ2-3, with 9 bases matching TRBD2. This CDR3 has 15 amino acids. Losses at the gene ends were 3 bases for V and 5 bases for J; bases not matched to a gene: 6. Germline loops: CDR1 LNHDA, CDR2 SQIVND (reference sequence). The chain's CDR3 is CASSILAGGIDTQYF. CDR3 nucleotide sequence: TGTGCCAGTAGTATTTTGGCGGGAGGGATAGATACGCAGTATTTT.

This clone was counted once. V usage is TRBV28 and J usage is TRBJ1-5; no firm D call. The CDR3 contains 12 residues. Looked up from germline, CDR1 is MDHEN and CDR2 is SYDVKM. Trimming removed 3 bases at V and 7 bases at J, with 7 bases between. The CDR3 region is CASSFDRQPQHF. The CDR3 region has the DNA TGTGCCAGCAGTTTTGATCGGCAGCCCCAGCATTTT.

The count of this clone is one. The rearrangement joins TRBV7-9 to TRBJ2-5; 11 nucleotides match TRBD1. Trimming took 4 bases from V and 3 from J; bases not matched to a gene: 4. The CDR3 length is 15 residues. CDR1 is SEHNR, CDR2 FQNEAQ, per germline (reference sequence). The CDR3 DNA reads as TGTGCCAGCAGCTGGGACAGGGGGTACGAAGAGACCCAGTACTTC. Translating gives CASSWDRGYEETQYF.

The V call is TRBV5-5, the J call TRBJ2-7; 8 nucleotides match TRBD2. The CDR3 has 15 amino acids. V lost 4 bases, J lost 1 base, and 7 bases stayed unmatched. Germline V gene sequence: CDR1 SGHKS, CDR2 YYEKEE (reference sequence). The CDR3 here is CASSAGGRTSYEQYF. As DNA, the CDR3 is TGTGCCAGCAGCGCGGGCGGGAGGACATCCTACGAGCAGTACTTC. Complete variable domain (other parts from reference TRBV5-5 and TRBJ2-7): DAGVTQSPTHLIKTRGQQVTLRCSPISGHKSVSWYQQVLGQGPQFIFQYYEKEERGRGNFPDRFSARQFPNYSSELNVNALLLGDSALYLCASSAGGRTSYEQYFGPGTRLTVT.

The rearrangement joins TRBV9 to TRBJ1-1; D may be TRBD1 (5 bases). The length of the CDR3 is 14 residues. In germline, CDR1 is SGDLS, CDR2 YYNGEE. Trimming took 1 base from V and 1 from J, leaving 8 bases between them. CDR3 nucleotide sequence: TGTGCCAGCAGCGTACAGGGCGGGAACACTGAAGCTTTCTTT. Translation: CASSVQGGNTEAFF.

The chain joins TRBV28 to TRBJ2-7, with 15 bases matching TRBD2. The germline gives CDR1 MDHEN, CDR2 SYDVKM. The CDR3 spans 20 residues. V was pared by 1 base and J by 0 bases, with 10 bases of the junction left unmatched. The CDR3: CASSLSGLAGGDAFSYEQYF. CDR3 DNA: TGTGCCAGCAGTTTATCGGGACTAGCGGGAGGCGATGCCTTCTCCTACGAGCAGTACTTC.

Sample share makes this clone large (0.1 to 1%). J is TRBJ1-4 and V is TRBV4-2; 11 bases match TRBD1. J lost 7 bases, V lost 0 bases, and 4 bases had no gene match. The CDR3 is 16 amino acids. The germline V gene has CDR1 LGHNA and CDR2 YNFKEQ. For the CDR3, the DNA is TGTGCCAGCAGCCAAGAAAGCGGGACAGGGGGTGAAAAACTGTTTTTT. Protein: CASSQESGTGGEKLFF.

The CDR3 sequence is CSVDGIPVEDDQYF. The CDR3 bases are TGCAGCGTCGACGGGATCCCGGTGGAAGATGACCAGTACTTC. V gene TRBV29-1 combines with J gene TRBJ2-5; D perhaps matches TRBD2 (5 bases). V gave up 6 bases and J gave up 10 bases, with 24 bases separating them. Germline CDR1 reads SQVTM; CDR2 reads ANQGSEA. This CDR3 region has 14 residues.

The chain employs TRBV9 and TRBJ1-1; tentatively, D is TRBD1 (6 bases). Trimming stripped 0 bases from V and 6 bases from J, with 15 bases between. The CDR3 covers 15 residues. Germline V CDR1 and CDR2: SGDLS, YYNGEE. This CDR3 is CASSVVPTGRAEAFF. In nucleotides, the CDR3 is TGTGCCAGCAGCGTAGTCCCTACAGGGAGGGCTGAAGCTTTCTTT.

The V gene is TRBV27, the J gene TRBJ2-3, with TRBD1 identical over 8 bases. V dropped 6 bases and J dropped 5; count of bases not matched to a gene: 13. The CDR3 extends over 16 amino acids. Germline V CDR1 and CDR2: MNHEY, SMNVEV (reference sequence). As DNA, the CDR3 is TGTGCCAGCAGCCGACGACAGGGGATGACCGGAGATACGCAGTATTTT. This codes for CASSRRQGMTGDTQYF.

V and J are TRBV29-1 and TRBJ2-7; 9 bases align to TRBD2. Losses at the gene ends were 4 bases for V and 0 bases for J; bases not matched to a gene: 4. The CDR3 extends over 14 amino acids. From germline, CDR1 is SQVTM and CDR2 ANQGSEA. The CDR3 DNA is TGCAGCGTTGGGCGGGAGGGGAGCTCCTACGAGCAGTACTTC. It is translated as CSVGREGSSYEQYF.

The V gene is TRBV27, the J gene TRBJ2-3; unclear D gene. V was trimmed by 5 bases and J by 6 bases, leaving 15 bases between them. CDR1 and CDR2 from the germline V gene are MNHEY and SMNVEV (reference sequence). This CDR3 region has 14 residues. CDR3 sequence (DNA): TGTGCCAGCAGTCTTAACTGGGCGAGGGATACGCAGTATTTT. Its protein is CASSLNWARDTQYF.

The CDR3 DNA is TGCGCCAGCAGCCAAGATCAGCGGGAGGGGTTTGAGACCCAGTACTTC. Amino acids: CASSQDQREGFETQYF. The rearrangement links TRBV4-1 to TRBJ2-5, with 10 bases that match TRBD2. This CDR3 contains 16 residues. From germline, CDR1 is MGHRA and CDR2 YSYEKL. Germline trimming cut 0 bases from V and 5 bases from J; bases unmatched to any gene: 6.

The gene calls are TRBV14 and TRBJ2-7, with D perhaps being TRBD1 or TRBD2 (6 bases each). V gave up 3 bases and J gave up 3 bases, with 15 bases separating them. CDR3 length equals 15 residues. Germline values: CDR1 SGHDN, CDR2 FVKESK. CDR3: CASSHRGVGGYEQYF. The CDR3 DNA follows: TGTGCCAGCAGCCACCGCGGGGTAGGGGGCTACGAGCAGTACTTC.

A single count supports this clone. The chain combines TRBV18 with TRBJ2-7, with D possibly TRBD1 on 6 matching bases. V lost 6 bases and J lost 0, with 21 bases in between. This CDR3 comprises 17 residues. Germline assignment: CDR1 KGHSH and CDR2 LQKENI. The CDR3, as DNA: TGTGCCAGCTCTCGAAACCCGACAGGTCGGAACTCCTACGAGCAGTACTTC. Its translation is CASSRNPTGRNSYEQYF. The full variable domain, in which reference TRBV18 and TRBJ2-7 provide the parts outside the CDR3, is NAGVMQNPRHLVRRRGQEARLRCSPMKGHSHVYWYRQLPEEGLKFMVYLQKENIIDESGMPKERFSAEFPKEGPSILRIQQVVRGDSAAYFCASSRNPTGRNSYEQYFGPGTRLTVT.

V and J are TRBV19 and TRBJ2-7; D perhaps matches TRBD1 (6 bases). The germline gives CDR1 LNHDA, CDR2 SQIVND (reference sequence). V dropped 5 bases and J dropped 0 bases, with 14 bases sitting between them. This CDR3 contains 15 residues. The CDR3 sequence is CASSATGSSSYEQYF. CDR3 bases: TGTGCCAGTAGTGCGACAGGATCGAGCTCCTACGAGCAGTACTTC.

A single count supports this clone. The chain carries TRBV27 and TRBJ1-2, with TRBD1 as a possible D gene (6 bases). V was pared by 4 bases and J by 8 bases, with 23 bases between. This CDR3 spans 16 amino acids. Germline assignment: CDR1 MNHEY and CDR2 SMNVEV (reference sequence). The CDR3 region has the DNA TGTGCCAGCAGTTCATATAGGAACGGGGGGGCTTGGGGCTACACCTTC. Translation: CASSSYRNGGAWGYTF.

V usage is TRBV11-2 and J usage is TRBJ2-7, with 9 bases identical to TRBD1. The CDR3 totals 13 residues. The germline V gene encodes CDR1 SGHAT and CDR2 FQNNGV. V trimming: 4 bases; J trimming: 6 bases; junction bases outside the gene matches: 4. The CDR3 region has the DNA TGTGCCAGCAGCTCGCGGACAGGGGCCGAGCAGTACTTC. Translation: CASSSRTGAEQYF. Full variable domain (missing parts from reference TRBV11-2 and TRBJ2-7): EAGVAQSPRYKIIEKRQSVAFWCNPISGHATLYWYQQILGQGPKLLIQFQNNGVVDDSQLPKDRFSAERLKGVDSTLKIQPAKLEDSAVYLCASSSRTGAEQYFGPGTRLTVT.

This clone was counted between two and nine times. CDR3 nucleotide sequence: TGTGCCACCAGCGGGCGGGATGGGACCTATGGCTACACCTTC. Protein: CATSGRDGTYGYTF. The chain uses TRBV15 and TRBJ1-2; D is possibly TRBD1 (5 bases). In germline, CDR1 is LNHNV, CDR2 YYDKDF (reference sequence). The V and J ends lost 5 bases and 4 bases respectively, with 14 bases between them. The CDR3 contains 14 residues.

The chain joins TRBV7-9 to TRBJ1-4, with no clear D. Germline V CDR1 and CDR2: SEHNR, FQNEAQ (reference sequence). The CDR3 has 15 amino acids. With 5 bases removed from V and 1 base from J, the gap between germline ends came to 11 bases. CDR3 sequence (DNA): TGTGCCAGCAGCGACGACTTGGGAACTAATGAAAAACTGTTTTTT. It yields the protein CASSDDLGTNEKLFF.

J is TRBJ2-3 and V is TRBV5-4, with D perhaps matching TRBD1 or TRBD2 (6 bases each). The CDR3 runs 18 residues. Looked up from germline, CDR1 is SGHNT and CDR2 is YYREEE (reference sequence). Deletions cut 4 bases from V and 2 bases from J, with 23 bases between. CDR3 nucleotide sequence: TGTGCCAGCAGCCAAGGGGGTGGGTGGCGGAGGGTCACAGATACGCAGTATTTT. Translating gives CASSQGGGWRRVTDTQYF.

This clone was found a few times. The chain links TRBV2 to TRBJ1-2; D remains ambiguous. There are 12 residues in the CDR3. The V gene lost 7 bases and the J gene lost 4 bases, with 10 bases spanning the gap. Germline assignment: CDR1 SNHLY and CDR2 FYNNEI. CDR3 residues: CASIEYTYGYTF. CDR3 coding DNA: TGTGCCAGCATCGAATACACCTATGGCTACACCTTC.